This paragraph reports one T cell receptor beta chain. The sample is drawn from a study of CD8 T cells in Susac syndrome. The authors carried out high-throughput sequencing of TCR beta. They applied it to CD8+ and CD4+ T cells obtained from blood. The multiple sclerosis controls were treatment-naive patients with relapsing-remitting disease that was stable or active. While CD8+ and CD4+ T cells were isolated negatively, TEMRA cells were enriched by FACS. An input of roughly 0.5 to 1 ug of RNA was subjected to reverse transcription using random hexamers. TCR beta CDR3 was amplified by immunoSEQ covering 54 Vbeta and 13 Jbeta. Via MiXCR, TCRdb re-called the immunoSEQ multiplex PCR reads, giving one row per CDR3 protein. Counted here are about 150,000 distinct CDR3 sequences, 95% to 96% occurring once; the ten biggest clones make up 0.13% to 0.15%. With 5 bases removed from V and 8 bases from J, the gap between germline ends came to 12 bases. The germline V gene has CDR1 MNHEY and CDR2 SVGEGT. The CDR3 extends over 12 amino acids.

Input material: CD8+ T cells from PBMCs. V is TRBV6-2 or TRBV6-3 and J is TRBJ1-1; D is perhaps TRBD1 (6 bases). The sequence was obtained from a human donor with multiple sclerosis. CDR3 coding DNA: TGTGCCAGCAGTGGGACACCGAGGGAAGCTTTCTTT. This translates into CASSGTPREAFF.